This passage covers 25 T cell receptor beta chains from one sample sequenced in a study of cytomegalovirus exposure and HLA in healthy donors. 13 Jbeta primers and 60 Vbeta primers were used for the PCR. The method was immunoSEQ multiplex PCR; TCRdb's version includes in-frame clones alone and lacks a portion of them. This table has fewer than 200,000 clones, about 80% appearing once. The sample taken for sequencing was PBMCs. These receptors were taken from a boy aged 5-17 years in good health and CMV-seronegative.

This clone was detected a few times. V usage is TRBV9 and J usage is TRBJ2-6, with 9 nucleotides matching TRBD1. Germline CDR1 is SGDLS and CDR2 is YYNGEE. Trimming took 4 bases from V and 2 from J; bases not matched to a gene: 7. CDR3 length: 17 amino acids. The CDR3 DNA follows: TGTGCCAGCAGCAGGGAGGGACAGGGCCCTGGGGCCAACGTCCTGACTTTC. This sequence encodes CASSREGQGPGANVLTF.

This clone turned up a few times. V usage is TRBV9 and J usage is TRBJ2-2, with unresolved D. V lost 1 base to trimming and J lost 6 bases, with 7 bases between them. This CDR3 has 13 residues. Germline lookup yields CDR1 SGDLS and CDR2 YYNGEE. CDR3 bases: TGTGCCAGCAGCGTAAGGCAGGCCGGGGAGCTGTTTTTT. Its translation: CASSVRQAGELFF.

The genes are TRBV27 and TRBJ1-1, with D uncertain. Germline assignment: CDR1 MNHEY and CDR2 SMNVEV (reference sequence). The CDR3 is made up of 14 amino acids. Trimming removed 3 bases at V and 4 bases at J, with 12 bases between. CDR3 nucleotides: TGTGCCAGCAGTTTTGGATCTTCGGGCACTGAAGCTTTCTTT. It translates to CASSFGSSGTEAFF.

The V and J genes are TRBV7-2 and TRBJ1-5; 9 nucleotides agree with TRBD1. Germline lookup yields CDR1 SGHTA and CDR2 FQGNSA. With 1 base clipped from V and 5 bases from J, the junction kept 15 bases outside the gene matches. This CDR3 comprises 19 residues. The CDR3 bases are TGTGCCAGCAGCTTAGATGGGGTGTTGGGGACAGGGAGGGATCAGCCCCAGCATTTT. Residues: CASSLDGVLGTGRDQPQHF.

The chain couples TRBV10-3 to TRBJ1-1; perhaps TRBD1 as D (6 bases). CDR1 and CDR2 (germline): ENHRY, SYGVKD. Between the trimmed V and J ends, which lost 2 bases and 1 base, there was a span of 11 bases. CDR3 length equals 15 residues. In DNA form, the CDR3 reads TGTGCCATCAGTGAGATAGGACAGAAGAACACTGAAGCTTTCTTT. It yields the protein CAISEIGQKNTEAFF.

The chain uses TRBV7-2 and TRBJ1-3; possibly TRBD1 for D (5 bases). This CDR3 contains 14 residues. The germline gives CDR1 SGHTA, CDR2 FQGNSA. The V end lost 5 bases, the J end lost 1 base, and 9 bases lay between the germline ends. CDR3 DNA: TGTGCCAGCAGCCCCGGGGGGTCTGGAAACACCATATATTTT. Translation gives CASSPGGSGNTIYF. Based on the CDR3 plus reference TRBV7-2 and TRBJ1-3, the full variable domain is GAGVSQSPSNKVTEKGKDVELRCDPISGHTALYWYRQSLGQGLEFLIYFQGNSAPDKSGLPSDRFSAERTGGSVSTLTIQRTQQEDSAVYLCASSPGGSGNTIYFGEGSWLTVV.

V gene TRBV30 combines with J gene TRBJ1-1, with D hard to call. This CDR3 comprises 11 residues. Trimming cost V 0 bases and J 7 bases, with 6 bases left between them. Germline-derived CDR1 and CDR2 are GTSNPN and SVGIG (reference sequence). The CDR3 sequence: CAWSVLDEAFF. The CDR3 bases are TGTGCCTGGAGTGTACTAGATGAAGCTTTCTTT.

The genes are TRBV27 and TRBJ2-7; D is perhaps TRBD2 (5 bases). There are 15 residues in the CDR3. V was trimmed by 3 bases and J by 7 bases, leaving 19 bases between them. Germline V CDR1 and CDR2: MNHEY, SMNVEV (reference sequence). CDR3 in amino acids: CASSLYTASSREQYF. The DNA of the CDR3 is TGTGCCAGCAGTTTGTATACGGCTAGCTCTCGGGAGCAGTACTTC.

The chain joins TRBV6-5 to TRBJ1-1; 8 bases are shared with TRBD1. The CDR3 is 12 amino acids. Trimming cost V 3 bases and J 8 bases; bases outside gene matches: 2. CDR1 and CDR2 from the germline V gene are MNHEY and SVGAGI. As DNA, the CDR3 is TGTGCCAGCAGTTATCGGACAGGGGAAGCTTTCTTT. Protein product: CASSYRTGEAFF.

A word on this clone: At one end, the junction sequence differs from germline, possibly due to a read error. This chain connects TRBV30 to TRBJ2-3; 8 bases match TRBD2. The CDR3 has 15 residues. CDR1 is GTSNPN, CDR2 SVGIG, per germline (reference sequence). CDR3 nucleotides: TGTGCCTGGAGTAGCGGGAGTTATGGCACGGATACGCAGTATTTT. This sequence encodes CAWSSGSYGTDTQYF. Drawing the rest from reference TRBV30 and TRBJ2-3, the complete variable domain is SQTIHQWPATLVQPVGSPLSLECTVEGTSNPNLYWYRQAAGRGLQLLFYSVGIGQISSEVPQNLSASRPQDRQFILSSKKLLLSDSGFYLCAWSSGSYGTDTQYFGPGTRLTVL.

This clone occurred a few times. The chain employs TRBV13 and TRBJ2-1; TRBD2 aligns across 10 bases. Germline CDR1 reads PRHDT; CDR2 reads FYEKMQ (reference sequence). Losses at the gene ends were 1 base for V and 1 base for J; bases not matched to a gene: 10. The CDR3 is made up of 19 amino acids. The CDR3 DNA follows: TGTGCCAGCAGCTTAGTCGCTGGGCTAGCGGGAGTTTCCTACAATGAGCAGTTCTTC. Its translation: CASSLVAGLAGVSYNEQFF.

The CDR3 DNA is TGCGCCAGCAGCCAATGGACTGGCAACACCGGGGAGCTGTTTTTT. This gives the protein CASSQWTGNTGELFF. V and J are TRBV4-1 and TRBJ2-2; possible D gene TRBD2, 5 bases. This CDR3 comprises 15 residues. V lost 2 bases, J lost 2 bases, and 9 bases lay in between. CDR1 and CDR2 (germline): MGHRA, YSYEKL.

The chain combines TRBV6-1 with TRBJ1-4, with D possibly being TRBD1 (5 bases). Germline CDR1 and CDR2: MNHNS and SASEGT. V dropped 8 bases and J dropped 1 base, with 11 bases sitting between them. The CDR3 has 14 amino acids. Here the CDR3 reads CASGQGLTNEKLFF. CDR3 coding DNA: TGTGCCAGCGGCCAGGGTTTAACTAATGAAAAACTGTTTTTT.

The rearrangement uses TRBV5-5 and TRBJ1-2; no firm D call. Trimming removed 6 bases at V and 3 bases at J, with 21 bases between. Germline CDR1 is SGHKS and CDR2 is YYEKEE (reference sequence). This CDR3 has 16 amino acids. The DNA for the CDR3 is TGTGCCAGCATCCCTGCGGGAAGGCTAAGGGACTATGGCTACACCTTC. Translation: CASIPAGRLRDYGYTF.

V is TRBV9 and J is TRBJ2-1; TRBD2 matches 12 bases. Per the germline V gene, CDR1 is SGDLS and CDR2 is YYNGEE. This CDR3 has 15 amino acids. Trimming at V came to 0 bases and at J to 8 bases, leaving 3 bases not matched to a gene. The CDR3 protein is CASSVGLAGVHEQFF. In DNA, the CDR3 is TGTGCCAGCAGCGTAGGACTAGCGGGGGTCCATGAGCAGTTCTTC.

The CDR3 region is CASSQDSGGALWNEQFF. The CDR3 DNA reads TGTGCCAGCAGCCAAGATAGCGGGGGGGCTCTGTGGAATGAGCAGTTCTTC. The rearrangement links TRBV4-2 to TRBJ2-1, with 11 bases lining up with TRBD2. CDR1 and CDR2 from the germline V gene are LGHNA and YNFKEQ. The CDR3 is 17 residues long. The ends lost 0 bases at V and 7 bases at J; junction bases unmatched: 8.

The chain employs TRBV12-5 and TRBJ2-2, with D perhaps TRBD1 (6 bases). The length of the CDR3 is 14 residues. Germline V gene sequence: CDR1 LGHNT, CDR2 FRNRAP. Trimming left V 5 bases short and J 6 bases short, with 13 bases between. CDR3 region: CASGQLRGSGELFF. CDR3 in DNA: TGTGCTAGTGGTCAACTAAGGGGGTCCGGGGAGCTGTTTTTT.

The rearrangement links TRBV7-9 to TRBJ2-5; D not resolved. Germline CDR1 is SEHNR and CDR2 is FQNEAQ (reference sequence). Trimming removed 5 bases from V and 3 bases from J, with 13 bases in between. This CDR3 comprises 14 residues. The CDR3 sequence: CASSHEQRKETQYF. CDR3 bases: TGTGCCAGCAGCCACGAACAGAGAAAAGAGACCCAGTACTTC.

The CDR3 region has the DNA TGTGCCGTTCTGGCGGAACGGGCCAACGTCCTGACTTTC. Translation gives CAVLAERANVLTF. This chain joins TRBV10-3 and TRBJ2-6; D unresolved. The CDR3 runs to 13 residues. The V gene lost 11 bases and the J gene lost 5 bases, with 13 bases spanning the gap. CDR1 and CDR2 from the germline V gene are ENHRY and SYGVKD.

The gene calls are TRBV7-3 and TRBJ1-1; 8 bases are a match to TRBD1. Germline V gene sequence: CDR1 SGHTA, CDR2 FQGTGA. This CDR3 has 14 amino acids. Trimming removed 8 bases from V and 4 bases from J; junction bases left unmatched: 9. The CDR3 DNA reads TGTGCCAGCGGGTGGAATGACAGGGGCACTGAAGCTTTCTTT. It specifies CASGWNDRGTEAFF.

The rearrangement uses TRBV30 and TRBJ2-1; 8 nucleotides line up with TRBD2. The V segment lost 7 bases and the J segment 5 bases; nucleotides outside the gene matches: 4. CDR1 and CDR2 from the germline V gene are GTSNPN and SVGIG (reference sequence). This CDR3 is built from 12 residues. Here the CDR3 reads CALGRGDNEQFF. The CDR3 bases are TGTGCCTTGGGGCGGGGGGACAATGAGCAGTTCTTC.

The chain carries TRBV2 and TRBJ1-2; a possible D gene is TRBD1 (5 bases). Germline CDR1 SNHLY, CDR2 FYNNEI. CDR3 size: 12 residues. Trimming removed 6 bases at V and 7 bases at J, with 12 bases between. The CDR3 here is CASSGGEGGYTF. CDR3 nucleotides: TGTGCCAGCAGCGGGGGAGAGGGTGGCTACACCTTC.

The CDR3 spells CASSEIGQRGHFSYEQYF. For the CDR3, the DNA is TGTGCCAGCAGTGAAATAGGACAAAGGGGGCATTTCTCCTACGAGCAGTACTTC. The rearrangement links TRBV6-1 to TRBJ2-7; 7 nucleotides align to TRBD1. Unmatched junction bases numbered 13, after V lost 2 bases and J lost 0 bases. The CDR3 covers 18 residues. From germline, CDR1 is MNHNS and CDR2 SASEGT.

V gene TRBV6-1 combines with J gene TRBJ1-1, with TRBD1 matching 7 bases. The CDR3 contains 14 residues. Germline CDR1 and CDR2: MNHNS and SASEGT. V shed 5 bases and J 8 bases; nucleotides not matched to a gene: 11. In DNA form, the CDR3 reads TGTGCCAGCAGTTATTACACAGGGGATTCCGAAGCTTTCTTT. Its translation is CASSYYTGDSEAFF.

V and J are TRBV2 and TRBJ2-5; TRBD1 agrees at 7 bases. The J call may be wrong; the DNA end is better matched by TRBJ2-7. The CDR3 length is 17 residues. Germline CDR1 SNHLY, CDR2 FYNNEI. CDR3 nucleotides: TGTGCCAGCAGCATACCCCGACAGGGCCCTTCCTACTACGAGCAGTACTTC. Its protein is CASSIPRQGPSYYEQYF.